Listed below are T cell receptor beta chains from one sample, sequenced in a study of T cells in localized non-small cell lung cancer. The method was immunoSEQ multiplex PCR; TCRdb's version includes in-frame clones alone and lacks a portion of them. The profile shows more than 4,500 clones, roughly 33% of them singletons. The sample here was lung tumor tissue, taken before any cancer treatment. The receptors were sampled from a female donor older than 55 with stage I lung adenocarcinoma. CDR3s include the opening cysteine and the closing phenylalanine or tryptophan. The D gene is left open where the match is weak. Some rows have no size entry. The others give once, few or many, or a class for an expanded clone.

v_gene: TRBV6-8; j_gene: TRBJ1-6; abundance: medium-sized; d_gene: TRBD1; CDR3nt: TGTGCCAGCAGTTTAACCACGGGACAGGGAGCCCAACGTTCACCCCTCCACTTT; CDR3aa: CASSLTTGQGAQRSPLHF
v_gene: TRBV5-1; j_gene: TRBJ1-2; abundance: -; d_gene: TRBD1; CDR3nt: TGCGCCAGCAGCCCCCCCGAGACAGGGGGCGCGGAGGGCTACACCTTC; CDR3aa: CASSPPETGGAEGYTF
v_gene: TRBV9; j_gene: TRBJ2-2; abundance: few; d_gene: TRBD2; CDR3nt: TGTGCCAGCAGCTTAAGGGCTAGCGGGGGCCTCGGCACCGGGGAGCTGTTTTTT; CDR3aa: CASSLRASGGLGTGELFF
v_gene: TRBV6-8; j_gene: TRBJ1-6; abundance: -; d_gene: -; CDR3nt: TGTGCCAGCAGTTACTCATGGGACGCAGACTATTCACCCCTCCACTTT; CDR3aa: CASSYSWDADYSPLHF
v_gene: TRBV7-1; j_gene: TRBJ2-7; abundance: few; d_gene: -; CDR3nt: TGTGCCAGCAGTGAAGAAGGGTCCTCCGGATACGAGCAGTACTTC; CDR3aa: CASSEEGSSGYEQYF
v_gene: TRBV18; j_gene: TRBJ1-1; abundance: -; d_gene: -; CDR3nt: TGTGCCAGCCTAGAAGGGCTGAACACTGAAGCTTTCTTT; CDR3aa: CASLEGLNTEAFF
v_gene: TRBV5-1; j_gene: TRBJ1-1; abundance: -; d_gene: -; CDR3nt: TGCGCCAGCAGCCCCTCACAGGGAGAGAACACTGAAGCTTTCTTT; CDR3aa: CASSPSQGENTEAFF
v_gene: TRBV6-8; j_gene: TRBJ2-2; abundance: -; d_gene: -; CDR3nt: TGTGCCAGCAGTTTTACAGAGACAACGACCGGGGAGCTGTTTTTT; CDR3aa: CASSFTETTTGELFF
v_gene: TRBV23-1; j_gene: TRBJ1-2; abundance: -; d_gene: TRBD1; CDR3nt: TGCGCCAGCGGTTTTCCAGGGGGCCGGGGCTACACCTTC; CDR3aa: CASGFPGGRGYTF
v_gene: TRBV19; j_gene: TRBJ2-3; abundance: -; d_gene: -; CDR3nt: TGTGCCAGTAGTATGGGACATGGCACAGATACGCAGTATTTT; CDR3aa: CASSMGHGTDTQYF
v_gene: TRBV9; j_gene: TRBJ1-1; abundance: -; d_gene: -; CDR3nt: TGTGCCAGCAGCGTACTAGGAACCACTGAAGCTTTCTTT; CDR3aa: CASSVLGTTEAFF
v_gene: TRBV6-8; j_gene: TRBJ1-5; abundance: few; d_gene: -; CDR3nt: TGTGCCAGCCGACAGGTCAACAATCAGCCCCAGCATTTT; CDR3aa: CASRQVNNQPQHF
v_gene: TRBV12-5; j_gene: TRBJ1-2; abundance: -; d_gene: -; CDR3nt: TGTGCTAGTGGCGGCGGGAGGGGCTACACCTTC; CDR3aa: CASGGGRGYTF
v_gene: TRBV11-3; j_gene: TRBJ1-1; abundance: few; d_gene: -; CDR3nt: TGTGCCAGCAGCTTCCAGGTTGGCCAGAACACTGAAGCTTTCTTT; CDR3aa: CASSFQVGQNTEAFF
v_gene: TRBV19; j_gene: TRBJ1-4; abundance: few; d_gene: TRBD1; CDR3nt: TGTGCCAGTAGGACAGGGTCTAATGAAAAACTGTTTTTT; CDR3aa: CASRTGSNEKLFF
v_gene: TRBV9; j_gene: TRBJ2-6; abundance: few; d_gene: -; CDR3nt: TGTGCCACCTCGATCGCCTCTGGGGCCAACGTCCTGACTTTC; CDR3aa: CATSIASGANVLTF
v_gene: TRBV9; j_gene: TRBJ1-2; abundance: few; d_gene: -; CDR3nt: TGTGCCAGCAGTGGTGGCCTGGGAGCGTATGGCTACACCTTC; CDR3aa: CASSGGLGAYGYTF
v_gene: TRBV14; j_gene: TRBJ2-5; abundance: -; d_gene: -; CDR3nt: TGTGCCAGCAGCCAAGGCGTGTCATGGGGAGAGACCCAGTACTTC; CDR3aa: CASSQGVSWGETQYF
v_gene: TRBV6-8; j_gene: TRBJ1-1; abundance: few; d_gene: TRBD1; CDR3nt: TGTGCCAGCAGTTACTCCTACAGGGGATCGAACACTGAAGCTTTCTTT; CDR3aa: CASSYSYRGSNTEAFF
v_gene: TRBV19; j_gene: TRBJ1-4; abundance: -; d_gene: -; CDR3nt: TGTGCCAGTAAATCCCCCGGGGGAGTCAATGAAAAACTGTTTTTT; CDR3aa: CASKSPGGVNEKLFF
v_gene: TRBV11-3; j_gene: TRBJ1-2; abundance: medium-sized; d_gene: -; CDR3nt: TGTGCCAGCAGCCCCATCACCCTAGTGGTCTATGGCTACACCTTC; CDR3aa: CASSPITLVVYGYTF
v_gene: TRBV11-3; j_gene: TRBJ2-4; abundance: once; d_gene: -; CDR3nt: TGTGCCAGCAGCTTAAATATCATCGGCAAAAACATTCAGTACTTC; CDR3aa: CASSLNIIGKNIQYF
v_gene: TRBV6-8; j_gene: TRBJ1-2; abundance: -; d_gene: -; CDR3nt: TGTGCCAGCAGTTACTCGATGAGCTATGGCTACACCTTC; CDR3aa: CASSYSMSYGYTF
v_gene: TRBV19; j_gene: TRBJ2-7; abundance: large; d_gene: -; CDR3nt: TGTGCCAGTAGTACCCGCCGGGACACCGGCCTCAACGAGCAGTACTTC; CDR3aa: CASSTRRDTGLNEQYF
v_gene: TRBV19; j_gene: TRBJ2-7; abundance: -; d_gene: -; CDR3nt: TGTGCCAGTAGTCTAAGGGGGGCTTACGAGCAGTACTTC; CDR3aa: CASSLRGAYEQYF
v_gene: TRBV6-8; j_gene: TRBJ1-2; abundance: few; d_gene: -; CDR3nt: TGTGCCAGCAGTTACTCTATAGCAGGAAGCTATGGCTACACCTTC; CDR3aa: CASSYSIAGSYGYTF